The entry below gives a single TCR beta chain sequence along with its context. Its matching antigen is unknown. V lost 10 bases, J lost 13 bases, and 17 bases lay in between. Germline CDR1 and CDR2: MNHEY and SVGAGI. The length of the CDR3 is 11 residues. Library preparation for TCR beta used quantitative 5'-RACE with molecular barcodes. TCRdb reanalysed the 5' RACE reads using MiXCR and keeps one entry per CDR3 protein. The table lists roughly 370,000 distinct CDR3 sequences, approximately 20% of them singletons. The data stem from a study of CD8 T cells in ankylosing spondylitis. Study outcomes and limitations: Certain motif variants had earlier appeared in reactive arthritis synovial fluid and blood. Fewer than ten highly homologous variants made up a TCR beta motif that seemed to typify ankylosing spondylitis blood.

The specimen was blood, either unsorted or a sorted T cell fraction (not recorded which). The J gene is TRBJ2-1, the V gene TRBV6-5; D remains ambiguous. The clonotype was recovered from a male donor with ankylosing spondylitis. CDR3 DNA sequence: TGTGCCACCGAAGCTTTTAGCTTACAGTTCTTC. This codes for CATEAFSLQFF.